A selection of T cell receptor beta chains follows, all from one sample in a study of Tregs in tolerant kidney transplant recipients. Sequencing was performed with immunoSEQ multiplex PCR; in TCRdb, only in-frame clones are kept and a portion is missing. This sample carries 80,000 or so clones, over 75% of them seen once, and the ten largest clones take roughly 1.6%. Source: CD4+ T cells from blood (PBMCs), taken 24 months after the transplant. The source of these receptors is a human patient who received a combined kidney and bone marrow transplant. Some T cells may trace back to the graft donor. CDR3s include the opening cysteine and the closing phenylalanine or tryptophan.

>TRBJ1-1|TRBV11-2
CASSLDRDRVVGAFF
>TRBJ2-7|TRBV4-2
CASSRESGTRSSYEQYF
>TRBJ2-3|TRBV6-1
CASTLRGGFGNTQYF
>TRBJ2-1|TRBV19
CASSIDLAGGLNEQFF
>TRBJ2-1|TRBV28
CASSSRLAGGLYNEQFF
>TRBJ1-1|TRBV29-1
CSVSPTGMTEAFF
>TRBJ2-7|TRBV4-2
CASSREVGSGGSYEQYF
>TRBJ2-7|TRBV9
CASSPGTGVYEQYF
>TRBJ2-2|TRBV4-1
CASSQEQGAIGELFF
>TRBJ1-3|TRBV7-2
CASSLATHWPEPSYF
>TRBJ1-3|TRBV7-7
CASSLRHLDRGHGNTIYF
>TRBJ2-5|TRBV7-9
CASSLLGDRETQYF
>TRBJ1-2|TRBV7-8
CASSGAAFGYGYTF
>TRBJ2-7|TRBV5-5
CASSPLGLSSGEQYF
>TRBJ1-2|TRBV25-1
CASGPKTGGAYGYTF
>TRBJ2-2|TRBV5-1
CASGGRADRGLGPTNTGELFF
>TRBJ2-1|TRBV11-3
CASSFGGSYNEQFF
>TRBJ1-1|TRBV9
CASSARQGGPEAFF
>TRBJ1-1|TRBV5-5
CASSSMATGSTEAFF
>TRBJ2-7|TRBV7-2
CASSLAGQSYEQYF
>TRBJ1-3|TRBV6-5
CASSRDRVSGNTIYF
>TRBJ2-3|TRBV2
CASSIGKTLTDTQYF
>TRBJ2-7|TRBV30
CAWRIAGTGAQGQYF